This TCR beta chain derives from a study of radiation and T cells in renal cell carcinoma. Regarding treatment: treatment-naive control, cytoreductive nephrectomy. Treatment-naive patients without radiation supplied the control tumors at nephrectomy. Control tumor donors were a few females and roughly 10 males, median age roughly 54 years. With regard to this clone: Antigen: not known.

TCRdb keeps only in-frame clones here, not all; method: immunoSEQ multiplex PCR. The sample yields some 14,000 clones, 50% to 60% seen once. Study-wide results and caveats: Dominant CDR3 motifs occupied more repertoire in irradiated than control tumors.

The source of this sequence is a man aged 50-60 years with renal cell carcinoma. Sequencing was performed on tumor tissue, taken from a patient whose treatment was nephrectomy without radiotherapy.

DNA for the CDR3: TGTGCCAGCAGCTTAGGGCAGAACTACTACAATGAGCAGTTCTTC. This sequence encodes CASSLGQNYYNEQFF. The genes are TRBV7-7 and TRBJ2-1; D remains unclear. V was trimmed by 1 base and J by 3 bases, leaving 10 bases between them. The CDR3 is 15 residues long. Germline assignment: CDR1 SSHAT and CDR2 FNYEAQ (reference sequence).